These T cell receptor beta chains were read from a single sample in a study of T cell responses to AZD1222 COVID-19 vaccine. Produced via immunoSEQ multiplex PCR; TCRdb's table is partial and in-frame only. Among about 180,000 clones listed, 85% to 95% were seen once. Sequencing used peripheral blood, obtained on day 0 of AZD1222 vaccination. The receptors shown here come from an adult in good health. CDR3s include the opening cysteine and the closing phenylalanine or tryptophan. The order of the fields is J gene, D gene, V gene, clone size, CDR3 DNA, CDR3 protein. D genes are given only for firm matches. Rows give clone size only sometimes, using once, few, many, or a class for an expanded clone.

j_gene: TRBJ1-1; d_gene: NA; v_gene: TRBV10-3; abundance: NA; CDR3nt: TGTGCCATCAGTGATTCTGGGGGGCGTAGGGCTGAAGCTTTCTTT; CDR3aa: CAISDSGGRRAEAFF
j_gene: TRBJ2-5; d_gene: NA; v_gene: TRBV27; abundance: few; CDR3nt: TGTGCCAGCAGTTTGGAGAGGACCTTAGGGACCCAGTACTTC; CDR3aa: CASSLERTLGTQYF
j_gene: TRBJ2-3; d_gene: NA; v_gene: TRBV19; abundance: NA; CDR3nt: TGTGCCAGTAGTATAGGGGGCGGTAGCACAGATACGCAGTATTTT; CDR3aa: CASSIGGGSTDTQYF
j_gene: TRBJ2-1; d_gene: NA; v_gene: TRBV29-1; abundance: NA; CDR3nt: TGCAGCGTTGAAGCTACGACTCACTCCTACAATGAGCAGTTCTTC; CDR3aa: CSVEATTHSYNEQFF
j_gene: TRBJ1-2; d_gene: TRBD1; v_gene: TRBV18; abundance: NA; CDR3nt: TGTGCCAGCTCACCATCCCGGGACAGCCGCTACACCTTC; CDR3aa: CASSPSRDSRYTF
j_gene: TRBJ1-5; d_gene: NA; v_gene: TRBV12-5; abundance: medium-sized; CDR3nt: TGTGCTAGTGGCGCAGACCTTATCGGAGCGAATAGCAATCAGCCCCAGCATTTT; CDR3aa: CASGADLIGANSNQPQHF
j_gene: TRBJ1-4; d_gene: TRBD1; v_gene: TRBV19; abundance: few; CDR3nt: TGTGCCAGTAGCCCAATTTCGGGACAGGGGGAGGAAAAACTGTTTTTT; CDR3aa: CASSPISGQGEEKLFF
j_gene: TRBJ2-2; d_gene: NA; v_gene: TRBV7-2; abundance: NA; CDR3nt: TGTGCCAGCAGCTTAGTCGGAACGAACACCGGGGAGCTGTTTTTT; CDR3aa: CASSLVGTNTGELFF
j_gene: TRBJ2-1; d_gene: NA; v_gene: TRBV5-4; abundance: NA; CDR3nt: TGTGCCAGCAGCGTAGAATACAATGAGCAGTTCTTC; CDR3aa: CASSVEYNEQFF
j_gene: TRBJ1-6; d_gene: NA; v_gene: TRBV24-1; abundance: NA; CDR3nt: TGTGCCACCATTTACCCCCGGATAGACCCGGACAGACAAAACCCGAGCTCCTATAATTCACCCCTCCACTTT; CDR3aa: CATIYPRIDPDRQNPSSYNSPLHF
j_gene: TRBJ2-1; d_gene: NA; v_gene: TRBV28; abundance: NA; CDR3nt: TGTGCCCTACAACGGGCCCTTGGTAATGAGCAGTTCTTC; CDR3aa: CALQRALGNEQFF
j_gene: TRBJ2-5; d_gene: TRBD2; v_gene: TRBV11-2; abundance: NA; CDR3nt: TGTGCCAGCAGCTTAGGGCCGGGACTAGCGGAAGAGACCCAGTACTTC; CDR3aa: CASSLGPGLAEETQYF
j_gene: TRBJ2-4; d_gene: TRBD2; v_gene: TRBV7-8; abundance: NA; CDR3nt: TGTGCCAGCAGCCCCCGTCGGGGGGTAGGGGAGTACTTC; CDR3aa: CASSPRRGVGEYF
j_gene: TRBJ2-3; d_gene: TRBD1; v_gene: TRBV27; abundance: NA; CDR3nt: TGTGCCAGCAGTTCAGGGGGCCCAGATACGCAGTATTTT; CDR3aa: CASSSGGPDTQYF
j_gene: TRBJ2-5; d_gene: TRBD1; v_gene: TRBV7-9; abundance: NA; CDR3nt: TGTGCCAGCAGCTTATTTGGGGACAGTCAAGAGACCCAGTACTTC; CDR3aa: CASSLFGDSQETQYF
j_gene: TRBJ1-2; d_gene: NA; v_gene: TRBV6-4; abundance: NA; CDR3nt: TGTGCCAGCAGTGAGTCATCGGCAGTCTATGGCTACACCTTC; CDR3aa: CASSESSAVYGYTF
j_gene: TRBJ2-1; d_gene: NA; v_gene: TRBV12-3/TRBV12-4; abundance: few; CDR3nt: TGTGCCAGCAGTTTAAGCTCCTACAATGAGCAGTTCTTC; CDR3aa: CASSLSSYNEQFF
j_gene: TRBJ2-3; d_gene: TRBD2; v_gene: TRBV20-1; abundance: NA; CDR3nt: TGCAGTGCTAGTCGGACTAGCGTGTTGGCAGATACGCAGTATTTT; CDR3aa: CSASRTSVLADTQYF
j_gene: TRBJ2-1; d_gene: TRBD2; v_gene: TRBV7-8; abundance: once; CDR3nt: TGTGCCAGCAGCAAACGGACTAGCGGGCACAATGAGCAGTTCTTC; CDR3aa: CASSKRTSGHNEQFF
j_gene: TRBJ1-1; d_gene: NA; v_gene: TRBV3-1/TRBV3-2; abundance: NA; CDR3nt: TGTGCCAGCAGAGGAGCGGGGCAGATGAACACTGAAGCTTTCTTT; CDR3aa: CASRGAGQMNTEAFF
j_gene: TRBJ1-2; d_gene: NA; v_gene: TRBV7-9; abundance: NA; CDR3nt: TGTGCCAGCAGCCCCGGGACGGTGAACTATGGCTACACCTTC; CDR3aa: CASSPGTVNYGYTF
j_gene: TRBJ2-2; d_gene: NA; v_gene: TRBV19; abundance: NA; CDR3nt: TGTGCCAGTAGTATCTTATGGGGTGGGGAGACCGGGGAGCTGTTTTTT; CDR3aa: CASSILWGGETGELFF
j_gene: TRBJ2-7; d_gene: TRBD1; v_gene: TRBV27; abundance: NA; CDR3nt: TGTGCCAGCAGTTCGTGGGACAGGTACTACGAGCAGTACTTC; CDR3aa: CASSSWDRYYEQYF
j_gene: TRBJ2-7; d_gene: NA; v_gene: TRBV9; abundance: NA; CDR3nt: TGTGCCAGCAGCGTGGGCCGTTTGAGCGAGCAGTACTTC; CDR3aa: CASSVGRLSEQYF
j_gene: TRBJ1-3; d_gene: NA; v_gene: TRBV10-2; abundance: NA; CDR3nt: TGCGCCAGCAGTGAGCGACTCCTCTCTGGAAACACCATATATTTT; CDR3aa: CASSERLLSGNTIYF
j_gene: TRBJ1-1; d_gene: NA; v_gene: TRBV6-1; abundance: NA; CDR3nt: TGTGCCAGCAGTGAAGATCGCAGGGTATCGACTGAAGCTTTCTTT; CDR3aa: CASSEDRRVSTEAFF
j_gene: TRBJ1-2; d_gene: TRBD1; v_gene: TRBV3-1/TRBV3-2; abundance: NA; CDR3nt: TGTGCCAGCAGCCAAGTTACAGGGGAGAACTATGGCTACACCTTC; CDR3aa: CASSQVTGENYGYTF
j_gene: TRBJ1-2; d_gene: TRBD1; v_gene: TRBV30; abundance: NA; CDR3nt: TGTGCCGGACAGACCACGGGACAGGGGGCGGGTGGCTACACCTTC; CDR3aa: CAGQTTGQGAGGYTF
j_gene: TRBJ1-4; d_gene: TRBD1; v_gene: TRBV4-2; abundance: NA; CDR3nt: TGTGCCAGCAGCCAAGAACAGGGGGCTGAAGAAAAACTGTTTTTT; CDR3aa: CASSQEQGAEEKLFF
j_gene: TRBJ1-1; d_gene: NA; v_gene: TRBV5-1; abundance: once; CDR3nt: TGCGCCAGCAGCTTGGGTGGGCCCCAGTCTGAAGCTTTCTTT; CDR3aa: CASSLGGPQSEAFF
j_gene: TRBJ2-1; d_gene: TRBD2; v_gene: TRBV9; abundance: NA; CDR3nt: TGTGCCAGCAGCCCTAGACTAGCGGTCAATGAGCAGTTCTTC; CDR3aa: CASSPRLAVNEQFF
j_gene: TRBJ2-5; d_gene: NA; v_gene: TRBV25-1; abundance: NA; CDR3nt: TGTGCCAGCAGCCAACAGGGTTACCAAGAGACCCAGTACTTC; CDR3aa: CASSQQGYQETQYF
j_gene: TRBJ2-7; d_gene: TRBD2; v_gene: TRBV20-1; abundance: NA; CDR3nt: TGCAGTGCTAGTGGGACTAGCGGAGAAACCTACGAGCAGTACTTC; CDR3aa: CSASGTSGETYEQYF
j_gene: TRBJ2-7; d_gene: TRBD2; v_gene: TRBV5-5; abundance: NA; CDR3nt: TGTGCCAGCAGCTTAGCGGGAGGTCTTACCTACGAGCAGTACTTC; CDR3aa: CASSLAGGLTYEQYF
j_gene: TRBJ1-2; d_gene: NA; v_gene: TRBV24-1; abundance: NA; CDR3nt: TGTGCCACCAGTGATCCGGCCCGGTATGGCTACACCTTC; CDR3aa: CATSDPARYGYTF
j_gene: TRBJ2-7; d_gene: NA; v_gene: TRBV19; abundance: few; CDR3nt: TGTGCCAGTAGTATAGATGCGACCGACTACGAGCAGTACTTC; CDR3aa: CASSIDATDYEQYF
j_gene: TRBJ2-7; d_gene: TRBD1; v_gene: TRBV5-1; abundance: NA; CDR3nt: TGCGCCAGCAGCTTGTCGGGACAGGGGGCATACGAGCAGTACTTC; CDR3aa: CASSLSGQGAYEQYF
j_gene: TRBJ1-2; d_gene: NA; v_gene: TRBV7-9; abundance: NA; CDR3nt: TGTGCCAGCAGCTCACCCACCATCCGTAACTATGGCTACACCTTC; CDR3aa: CASSSPTIRNYGYTF
j_gene: TRBJ1-5; d_gene: TRBD1; v_gene: TRBV27; abundance: NA; CDR3nt: TGTGCCAGCAGTCAAGAAACAGGGGGGCCTAGCAATCAGCCCCAGCATTTT; CDR3aa: CASSQETGGPSNQPQHF
j_gene: TRBJ1-2; d_gene: NA; v_gene: TRBV18; abundance: NA; CDR3nt: TGTGCCAGCTCACCACCAGGAGTTATTGGCTACACCTTC; CDR3aa: CASSPPGVIGYTF
j_gene: TRBJ2-7; d_gene: NA; v_gene: TRBV25-1; abundance: NA; CDR3nt: TGTGCCAGCAGTGTCGAGGAGGCAACCTACGAGCAGTACTTC; CDR3aa: CASSVEEATYEQYF
j_gene: TRBJ1-1; d_gene: NA; v_gene: TRBV4-1; abundance: NA; CDR3nt: TGCGCCAGCAGCCAAGGATTAATCGCGGACACTGAAGCTTTCTTT; CDR3aa: CASSQGLIADTEAFF
j_gene: TRBJ2-1; d_gene: NA; v_gene: TRBV24-1; abundance: NA; CDR3nt: TGTGCCACCGGGGAGACAGGAGAGCAGTTCTTC; CDR3aa: CATGETGEQFF